This T cell receptor (beta chain) was sequenced during a study of shared clonotypes between healthy human individuals. Study details: For every donor, three CD4 naive, three CD4 memory, two CD8 naive and one CD8 memory plates were used. Regarding the study as a whole: Estimated richness was generally greater in naive than memory subsets.

Concerning this clone itself: Its antigen is still unknown.

Clones were sequenced by immunoSEQ multiplex PCR, and TCRdb holds only the in-frame ones, with some missing. The sample yields 950,000 to 1,100,000 clones, about 75% seen once. CDR1 is SGHRS and CDR2 is YFSETQ in the germline V gene. With V trimmed by 4 bases and J by 6 bases, 9 bases remained unmatched. The CDR3 extends over 15 amino acids. The source material was memory CD4+ T cells sorted from blood. The subset was: CD45RA-negative fraction. The TCR was taken from a man aged 18 to 30 in good health. V and J are TRBV5-1 and TRBJ2-3; the match to TRBD2 covers 9 bases. CDR3 sequence reads: CASSVSSGTRDTQYF. The CDR3, as DNA: TGCGCCAGCAGCGTATCTAGCGGGACCCGGGATACGCAGTATTTT.